The 23 T cell receptor beta chains below come from one sample, sequenced in a study of blood T cell repertoires in COVID-19. The data were produced by immunoSEQ multiplex PCR, yet TCRdb's version contains in-frame clones alone and is incomplete. The data contain 70,000 to 100,000 clones, more than 85% of them singletons. Source material: peripheral blood. These receptors were obtained from a man aged 55 to 70 with acute or convalescent COVID-19.

The V gene is TRBV24-1, the J gene TRBJ2-5, with 13 bases fitting TRBD2. Losses at the gene ends were 4 bases for V and 2 bases for J; bases not matched to a gene: 15. The germline CDR1 and CDR2 sequences are KGHDR and SFDVKD. The CDR3 covers 20 residues. The CDR3 protein is CATSEADSSGLAGVQETQYF. Here the CDR3 DNA reads TGTGCCACCAGTGAGGCCGATTCGTCTGGACTAGCGGGAGTGCAAGAGACCCAGTACTTC.

The chain recombines TRBV5-6 with TRBJ1-2; 7 positions match TRBD1. Germline V gene data show CDR1 as SGHDT and CDR2 as YYEEEE. V shed 4 bases, J shed 4 bases, and the junction held 7 bases outside the gene matches. CDR3 length: 14 amino acids. This chain's CDR3 is CASSPVGDSYGYTF. The CDR3 DNA follows: TGTGCCAGCAGCCCAGTCGGGGACAGCTATGGCTACACCTTC.

The chain couples TRBV6-5 to TRBJ2-5; D remains unclear. V lost 6 bases and J lost 5, with 13 bases in between. Germline V CDR1 and CDR2: MNHEY, SVGAGI. The CDR3 has 13 amino acids. The DNA for the CDR3 is TGTGCCAGCAGGTTGGCGGAACTGGAGACCCAGTACTTC. This gives the protein CASRLAELETQYF.

The genes are TRBV27 and TRBJ1-6, with D hard to call. Germline CDR1 reads MNHEY; CDR2 reads SMNVEV (reference sequence). CDR3 size: 14 residues. Trimming took off 10 bases at V and 6 bases at J, with 16 bases between the two ends. CDR3 nucleotides: TGTGCCACCCTGGAAGGAGTAGGTAATTCACCCCTCCACTTT. This gives the protein CATLEGVGNSPLHF.

The chain joins TRBV7-8 to TRBJ1-4; perhaps TRBD1 as D (6 bases). Germline V CDR1 and CDR2: SGHVS, FQNEAQ. Trimming took 2 bases from V and 5 from J, leaving 12 bases between them. The length of the CDR3 is 15 residues. The CDR3 DNA follows: TGTGCCAGCAGCTTAACCAGGGGCGGCAATGAAAAACTGTTTTTT. Translation: CASSLTRGGNEKLFF.

The CDR3 loop is CASSKVGGGPLGNEQFF. The CDR3 DNA is TGTGCCAGCAGCAAAGTTGGGGGAGGGCCGTTGGGCAATGAGCAGTTCTTC. This chain links TRBV9 with TRBJ2-1, with TRBD2 matching over 7 bases. J was trimmed by 6 bases and V by 4 bases; bases with no gene match: 16. CDR1 is SGDLS and CDR2 is YYNGEE in the germline V gene. The CDR3 consists of 17 residues.

This clone was detected only once. The chain is built from TRBV27 and TRBJ2-1; 7 bases agree with TRBD1. This CDR3 is built from 15 residues. From germline, CDR1 is MNHEY and CDR2 SMNVEV (reference sequence). The V segment lost 6 bases and the J segment 7 bases; nucleotides outside the gene matches: 12. As DNA, the CDR3 is TGTGCCAGCAGCCCGTCGGGACAGAATTTGAATGAGCAGTTCTTC. Its translation: CASSPSGQNLNEQFF.

V usage is TRBV28 and J usage is TRBJ1-3; 10 bases line up with TRBD1. The CDR3 is made up of 17 amino acids. Germline values: CDR1 MDHEN, CDR2 SYDVKM. The V gene end was trimmed by 2 bases and the J gene end by 3 bases; junction bases not matched to a gene: 7. The chain's CDR3 is CASSLAGTGANGNTIYF. CDR3 in DNA: TGTGCCAGCAGTTTAGCTGGGACAGGGGCAAATGGAAACACCATATATTTT.

The J gene is TRBJ1-1, the V gene TRBV20-1; no clear D. V lost 0 bases, J lost 10 bases, and 6 bases lay in between. This CDR3 region has 10 residues. The germline CDR1 and CDR2 sequences are DFQATT and SNEGSKA (reference sequence). CDR3 coding DNA: TGCAGTGCTAGAGATGAGGGAGCTTTCTTT. Amino acid sequence: CSARDEGAFF.

This clone turned up a few times. V gene TRBV21-1 combines with J gene TRBJ2-1; whether TRBD1, the table's D call, matches the DNA was not checked. TRBV21-1 counts as a pseudogene. The CDR3 is 18 amino acids. The CDR3 DNA sequence: TGTGCCAGCAGCAAAAGGGCCAGGGGGCATTCCTCCTACAATGAGCAGTTCTTC. Encoded protein: CASSKRARGHSSYNEQFF.

The rearrangement uses TRBV19 and TRBJ1-2, with 11 bases matching TRBD1. Germline lookup yields CDR1 LNHDA and CDR2 SQIVND (reference sequence). Germline trimming cut 4 bases from V and 8 bases from J; bases unmatched to any gene: 6. CDR3 length equals 14 residues. The CDR3 here is CASSKDRGLSGYTF. Written as DNA, the CDR3 is TGTGCCAGTAGTAAGGACAGGGGGCTGAGCGGCTACACCTTC.

The chain joins TRBV4-3 to TRBJ2-7; D may be TRBD2 (5 bases). The CDR3 consists of 15 residues. The germline V and J ends were trimmed by 0 bases and 0 bases, with 9 bases remaining between them. Germline CDR1 is LGHNA and CDR2 is YSLEER. CDR3 bases: TGCGCCAGCAGCCAAGATCCGAGGGTCTCCTACGAGCAGTACTTC. It translates to CASSQDPRVSYEQYF.

The V and J genes are TRBV24-1 and TRBJ1-2; 7 bases align to TRBD1. This CDR3 contains 14 residues. The junction had 7 bases not matched to a gene; V was cut back by 3 bases and J by 7 bases. Germline V gene data show CDR1 as KGHDR and CDR2 as SFDVKD. CDR3 in DNA: TGTGCCACCAGTGATGCGGACAGGTTCGGTGGCTACACCTTC. Amino acids: CATSDADRFGGYTF.

The chain links TRBV7-9 to TRBJ2-5, with unresolved D. The germline gives CDR1 SEHNR, CDR2 FQNEAQ (reference sequence). The CDR3 length is 15 residues. The V and J ends lost 1 base and 5 bases respectively, with 14 bases between them. For the CDR3, the DNA is TGTGCCAGCAGCTTAGGGGCCAGCCTCCGGGAGACCCAGTACTTC. It codes for CASSLGASLRETQYF.

The chain has TRBV9 and TRBJ2-7, with 11 bases fitting TRBD1. Germline V CDR1 and CDR2: SGDLS, YYNGEE. The CDR3 sequence is 17 residues long. The V segment lost 4 bases and the J segment 5 bases; nucleotides outside the gene matches: 14. Written as DNA, the CDR3 is TGTGCCAGCAGCAAATCAGGGGGGACAGGGGGTATGAACGAGCAGTACTTC. Amino acid sequence: CASSKSGGTGGMNEQYF.

This clone was found a few times. The CDR3 nucleotides read TGTGCCAGCAGTTTCCCAAATTCACCCCTCCACTTT. It specifies CASSFPNSPLHF. The chain is built from TRBV12-3 or TRBV12-4 and TRBJ1-6, with unresolved D. Trimming cost V 3 bases and J 7 bases, with 4 bases left between them. This CDR3 spans 12 amino acids.

The genes are TRBV18 and TRBJ2-5; possibly TRBD2 for D (5 bases). With 3 bases removed from V and 5 bases from J, the gap between germline ends came to 16 bases. The CDR3 has 15 amino acids. Germline V gene data show CDR1 as KGHSH and CDR2 as LQKENI. The CDR3 loop reads CASSPSTSSSETQYF. The CDR3 DNA reads as TGTGCCAGCTCACCTTCAACTAGTTCCTCGGAGACCCAGTACTTC.

The chain employs TRBV3-1 (or the pseudogene TRBV3-2) and TRBJ2-3; no reliable D call. The CDR3 totals 13 residues. Trimming took 1 base from V and 6 from J, leaving 8 bases between them. In germline, CDR1 is LGHDT, CDR2 YNNKEL (reference sequence). The CDR3 loop is CASSQGSLDTQYF. The CDR3 DNA is TGTGCCAGCAGCCAAGGGAGTCTTGATACGCAGTATTTT.

Here the CDR3 reads CASSSGTNYYEQYF. The DNA for the CDR3 is TGTGCCAGCAGCTCCGGGACAAATTACTACGAGCAGTACTTC. The V and J genes are TRBV7-9 and TRBJ2-7; D is possibly TRBD1 (6 bases). The V end lost 4 bases, the J end lost 3 bases, and 13 bases lay between the germline ends. Germline-derived CDR1 and CDR2 are SEHNR and FQNEAQ (reference sequence). The CDR3 sequence is 14 residues long.

The chain joins TRBV7-6 to TRBJ2-1; 9 positions match TRBD2. The V gene end was trimmed by 5 bases and the J gene end by 6 bases; junction bases not matched to a gene: 11. CDR3 length: 16 amino acids. Germline V gene sequence: CDR1 SGHVS, CDR2 FNYEAQ. The CDR3 region is CASSPMGGTSPNEQFF. For the CDR3, the DNA is TGTGCCAGCAGCCCCATGGGTGGGACTAGCCCCAATGAGCAGTTCTTC.

The rearrangement uses TRBV19 and TRBJ2-7, with TRBD1 identical over 9 bases. This CDR3 is 16 amino acids long. Germline values: CDR1 LNHDA, CDR2 SQIVND (reference sequence). J lost 6 bases, V lost 0 bases, and 9 bases had no gene match. The CDR3 here is CASSIEPGTGSLEQYF. In DNA, the CDR3 is TGTGCCAGTAGTATAGAACCCGGGACAGGGTCTCTCGAGCAGTACTTC.

This clone has a single count. The chain carries TRBV4-2 and TRBJ2-7; 9 positions agree with TRBD2. Germline V gene sequence: CDR1 LGHNA, CDR2 YNFKEQ. This CDR3 has 15 amino acids. V was pared by 3 bases and J by 4 bases, with 7 bases of the junction left unmatched. CDR3 in DNA: TGTGCCAGCAGCCAGATAGCGGGAGTAGGGTACGAGCAGTACTTC. This translates into CASSQIAGVGYEQYF.

This chain uses TRBV29-1 with TRBJ2-1; 12 nucleotides agree with TRBD2. The CDR3 has 14 residues. J gave up 4 bases and V 6 bases, and 4 bases lay outside the gene matches. Germline-derived CDR1 and CDR2 are SQVTM and ANQGSEA. The CDR3 reads CSVAGTSGYNEQFF. The DNA of the CDR3 is TGCAGCGTAGCCGGGACTAGCGGGTACAATGAGCAGTTCTTC.